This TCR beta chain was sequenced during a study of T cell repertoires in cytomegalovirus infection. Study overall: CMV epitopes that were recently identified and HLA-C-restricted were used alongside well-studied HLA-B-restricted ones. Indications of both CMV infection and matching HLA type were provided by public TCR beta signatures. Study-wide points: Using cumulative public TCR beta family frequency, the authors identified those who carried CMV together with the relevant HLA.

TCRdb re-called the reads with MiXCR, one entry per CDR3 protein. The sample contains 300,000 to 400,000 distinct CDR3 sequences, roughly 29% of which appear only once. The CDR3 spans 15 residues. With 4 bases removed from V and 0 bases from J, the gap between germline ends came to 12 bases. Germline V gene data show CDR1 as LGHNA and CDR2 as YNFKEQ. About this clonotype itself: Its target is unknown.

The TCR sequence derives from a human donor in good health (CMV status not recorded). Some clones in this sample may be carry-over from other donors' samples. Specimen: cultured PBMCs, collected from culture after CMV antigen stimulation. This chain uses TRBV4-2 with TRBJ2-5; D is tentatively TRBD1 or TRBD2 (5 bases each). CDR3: CASSRGPGYQETQYF. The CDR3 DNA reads TGTGCCAGCAGCCGGGGACCCGGGTACCAAGAGACCCAGTACTTC.